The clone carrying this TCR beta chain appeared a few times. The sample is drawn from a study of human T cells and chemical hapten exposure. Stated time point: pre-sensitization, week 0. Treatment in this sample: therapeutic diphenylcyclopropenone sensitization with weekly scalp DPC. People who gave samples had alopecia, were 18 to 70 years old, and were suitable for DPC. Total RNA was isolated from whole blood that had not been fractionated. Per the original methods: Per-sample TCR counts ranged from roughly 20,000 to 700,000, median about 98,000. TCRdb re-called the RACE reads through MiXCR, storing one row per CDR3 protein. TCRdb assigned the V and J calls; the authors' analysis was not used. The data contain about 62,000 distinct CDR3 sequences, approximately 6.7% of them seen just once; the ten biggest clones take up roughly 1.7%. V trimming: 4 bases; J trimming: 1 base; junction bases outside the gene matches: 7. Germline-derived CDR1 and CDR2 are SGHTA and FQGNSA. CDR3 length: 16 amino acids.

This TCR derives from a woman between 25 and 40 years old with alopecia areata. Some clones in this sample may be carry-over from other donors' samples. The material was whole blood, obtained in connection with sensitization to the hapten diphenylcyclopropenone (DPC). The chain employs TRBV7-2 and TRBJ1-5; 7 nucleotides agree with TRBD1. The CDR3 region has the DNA TGTGCCAGCAGCTCCCAAGGGGGCCGAAGCAATCAGCCCCAGCATTTT. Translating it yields CASSSQGGRSNQPQHF.